The present T cell receptor (beta chain) was sequenced within a study of shared clonotypes between healthy human individuals. Points from the study as a whole: An effect of sequencing depth on clonotype sharing among donors was expected. Incomplete sequencing of sorted subsets was indicated by rarefaction despite large depth.

Only in-frame clones appear in the TCRdb table, and some are missing; sequencing was by immunoSEQ multiplex PCR. In the table there are 2,100,000 or so clones, about 94% of which are singletons. This CDR3 region has 14 residues. Trimming took off 5 bases at V and 6 bases at J, with 11 bases between the two ends. Germline V CDR1 and CDR2: SGHVS, FNYEAQ. With respect to this clone: Its specificity is not known.

Each sample came from a Caucasian adult donor living in Nashville, Tennessee. Sequencing was done on a sample of naive CD4+ T cells sorted from blood. Subset reported: CD45RA+ positively selected. The receptor was isolated from a man between 18 and 35 years old in good health. The chain recombines TRBV7-6 with TRBJ1-6; D is perhaps TRBD1 (6 bases). The CDR3 nucleotides are TGTGCCAGCAGCAATCCGGACAGTAATTCACCCCTCCACTTT. It yields the protein CASSNPDSNSPLHF.